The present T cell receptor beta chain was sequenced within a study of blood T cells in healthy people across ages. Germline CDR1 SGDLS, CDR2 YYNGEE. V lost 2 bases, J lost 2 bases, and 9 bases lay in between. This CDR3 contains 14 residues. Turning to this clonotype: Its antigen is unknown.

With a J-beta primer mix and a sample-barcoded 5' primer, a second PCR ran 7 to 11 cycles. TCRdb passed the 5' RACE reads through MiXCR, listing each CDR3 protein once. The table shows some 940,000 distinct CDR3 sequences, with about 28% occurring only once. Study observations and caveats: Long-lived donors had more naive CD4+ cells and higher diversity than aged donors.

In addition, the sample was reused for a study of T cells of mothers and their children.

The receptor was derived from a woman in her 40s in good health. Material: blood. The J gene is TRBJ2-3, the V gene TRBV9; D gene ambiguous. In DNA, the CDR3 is TGTGCCAGCAGCGTGTCCCCCTCCACAGATACGCAGTATTTT. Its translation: CASSVSPSTDTQYF.